Described below is a single T cell receptor (beta chain) sequence and its context. Antigen specificity is unknown. This sample was taken from a study of radiotherapy plus CTLA-4 blockade in lung cancer. Study-wide results and limits: Early blood T cell clone dynamics reportedly forecast response best, with interferon-beta. Radiotherapy plus ipilimumab was followed by expansion in blood of tumor-derived TCR clones.

The assay was immunoSEQ multiplex PCR, and TCRdb's table has in-frame clones only and misses some. The sample records 40,000 to 60,000 clones, 80% to 90% being singletons. Germline assignment: CDR1 MDHEN and CDR2 SYDVKM. Germline trimming cut 6 bases from V and 4 bases from J; bases unmatched to any gene: 11. CDR3 length: 17 residues. Enrolled patients, whose metastatic non-small-cell lung cancer was chemo-refractory, received focal radiation plus CTLA-4 blockade with ipilimumab. The chain employs TRBV28 and TRBJ2-1, with TRBD2 matching over 11 bases. The sample consisted of peripheral blood, taken from a patient treated with radiotherapy plus ipilimumab. This TCR came from a human donor with non-small cell lung cancer that progressed on radiotherapy plus ipilimumab. Some clones in this sample may be carry-over from other donors' samples. CDR3 sequence (DNA): TGTGCCAGCAGCCGCCTAGCGGGAGGTGGGGGGTACAATGAGCAGTTCTTC. Residues: CASSRLAGGGGYNEQFF.